Sequencing of this TCR beta chain was carried out in a study of blood T cell repertoires in COVID-19. The overall study: From the United States, Italy and Spain came samples of acute and convalescent COVID-19. PBMCs, B-cell-depleted T cells, or T cells were the source of the cDNA or gDNA that made up the material.

Clones were sequenced by immunoSEQ multiplex PCR, and TCRdb holds only the in-frame ones, with some missing. Of tens of thousands of clones listed, under 85% are singletons. Trimming shortened V by 3 bases and J by 4 bases, and 12 bases separated the two germline ends. The CDR3 is 14 residues long. The germline CDR1 and CDR2 sequences are SEHNR and FQNEAQ (reference sequence). This sequence was found in a man aged 55 to 70 with COVID-19, enrolled during active disease. This rearrangement joins TRBV7-9 to TRBJ1-1; tentatively, D is TRBD1 (5 bases). Sequences were obtained from peripheral blood. The chain's CDR3 is CASSFTGGITEAFF. CDR3 sequence (DNA): TGTGCCAGCAGCTTCACAGGCGGAATCACTGAAGCTTTCTTT.